The source of this T cell receptor beta chain is a study of cytomegalovirus exposure and HLA in healthy donors. Overall study context: Falling in the Caucasian-associated ancestry cluster were about four fifths of approximately 400 genotyped donors.

Both 60 Vbeta primers and 13 Jbeta primers went into the PCR. In the authors' methods: A later analysis counted approximately 80 million unique TCR beta chains, about 11 million shared. Repertoires were generated with immunoSEQ multiplex PCR, while TCRdb's copy carries only in-frame clones and drops some. V and J calls and clone size are as listed in that table; D and trimming were resolved from the DNA. This table holds over 55,000 clones, about two thirds found once. V lost 6 bases and J 2 bases, leaving 14 bases between the germline ends. Germline lookup yields CDR1 LNHDA and CDR2 SQIVND (reference sequence). This CDR3 comprises 15 residues. This clone was seen once.

The sequencing sample was made of PBMCs. This rearrangement joins TRBV19 to TRBJ1-5; tentative D call: TRBD1 (5 bases). This clonotype originated in a woman aged 45 to 65 in good health and CMV-seropositive. CDR3 DNA sequence: TGTGCCAGTAGACCCCCTCTGGGGCGCAATCAGCCCCAGCATTTT. It encodes CASRPPLGRNQPQHF.